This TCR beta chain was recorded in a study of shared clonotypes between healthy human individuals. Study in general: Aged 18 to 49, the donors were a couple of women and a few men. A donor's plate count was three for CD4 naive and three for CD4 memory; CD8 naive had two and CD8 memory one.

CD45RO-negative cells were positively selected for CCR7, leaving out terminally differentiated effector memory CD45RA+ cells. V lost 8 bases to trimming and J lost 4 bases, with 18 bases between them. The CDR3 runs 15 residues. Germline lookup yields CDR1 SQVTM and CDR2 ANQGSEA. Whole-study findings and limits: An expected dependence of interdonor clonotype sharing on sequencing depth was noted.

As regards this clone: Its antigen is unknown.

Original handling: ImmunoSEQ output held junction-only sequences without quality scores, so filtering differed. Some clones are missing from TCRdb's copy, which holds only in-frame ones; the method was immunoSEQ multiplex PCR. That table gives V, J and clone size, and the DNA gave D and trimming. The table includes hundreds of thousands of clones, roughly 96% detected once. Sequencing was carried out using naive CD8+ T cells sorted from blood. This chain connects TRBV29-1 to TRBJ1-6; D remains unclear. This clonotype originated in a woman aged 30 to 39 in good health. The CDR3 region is CSPPGEQRYNSPLHF. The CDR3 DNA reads TGCAGCCCCCCCGGGGAACAGAGATATAATTCACCCCTCCACTTT.